This T cell receptor (beta chain) was sequenced in a study of cytomegalovirus exposure and HLA in healthy donors. The germline CDR1 and CDR2 sequences are GTSNPN and SVGIG (reference sequence). Trimming removed 3 bases from V and 0 bases from J; junction bases left unmatched: 7. The CDR3 length is 16 residues. A note on this clone: The target antigen is unknown.

Study-level findings and limits: Productive rates of about 87% or about 30% were seen for most TCR beta V segments in an earlier analysis.

PCR used 60 Vbeta primers and 13 Jbeta primers. The table came from immunoSEQ multiplex PCR; TCRdb's copy has only in-frame clones and leaves some out. Its listing shows 40,000 to 60,000 clones. This TCR derives from a female donor in good health and CMV-seronegative. Sequencing was done on a sample of PBMCs. The chain is built from TRBV30 and TRBJ2-1, with TRBD2 matching 8 bases. CDR3 loop: CAWRGGRKSSYNEQFF. The DNA for the CDR3 is TGTGCCTGGAGGGGCGGGAGGAAAAGCTCCTACAATGAGCAGTTCTTC.